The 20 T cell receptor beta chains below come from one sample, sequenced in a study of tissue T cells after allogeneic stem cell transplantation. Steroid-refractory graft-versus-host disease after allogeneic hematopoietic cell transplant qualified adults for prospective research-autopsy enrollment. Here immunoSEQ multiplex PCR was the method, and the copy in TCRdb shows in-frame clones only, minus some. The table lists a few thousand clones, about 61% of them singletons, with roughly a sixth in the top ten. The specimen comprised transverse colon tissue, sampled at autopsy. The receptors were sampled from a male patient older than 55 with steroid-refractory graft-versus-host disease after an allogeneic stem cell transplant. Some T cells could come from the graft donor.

CDR3: CASSLRTYEQYF. The DNA for the CDR3 is TGTGCCAGCAGCTTGAGGACTTACGAGCAGTACTTC. J is TRBJ2-7 and V is TRBV7-9; possible D gene TRBD2, 5 bases. V dropped 3 bases and J dropped 4 bases, with 7 bases sitting between them. CDR1 is SEHNR and CDR2 is FQNEAQ in the germline V gene (reference sequence). This CDR3 contains 12 residues.

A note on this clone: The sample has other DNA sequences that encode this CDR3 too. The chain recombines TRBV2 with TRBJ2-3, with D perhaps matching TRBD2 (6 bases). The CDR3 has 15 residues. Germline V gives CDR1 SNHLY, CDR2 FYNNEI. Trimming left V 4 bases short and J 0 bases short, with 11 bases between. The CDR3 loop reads CASSAGTASTDTQYF. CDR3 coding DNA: TGTGCCAGCAGTGCGGGGACTGCTAGCACAGATACGCAGTATTTT.

In DNA, the CDR3 is TGTGCCAGCAGCACGGGGAGCTCTGGAAACACCATATATTTT. Translation gives CASSTGSSGNTIYF. This chain joins TRBV11-2 and TRBJ1-3; D uncertain. Looked up from germline, CDR1 is SGHAT and CDR2 is FQNNGV. V was pared by 5 bases and J by 0 bases, with 8 bases between. CDR3 length: 14 amino acids.

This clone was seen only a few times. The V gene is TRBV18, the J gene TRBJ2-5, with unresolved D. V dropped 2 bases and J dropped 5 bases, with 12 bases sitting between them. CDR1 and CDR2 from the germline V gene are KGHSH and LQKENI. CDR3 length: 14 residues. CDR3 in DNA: TGTGCCAGCTCACCAGGGGTCGTTTGGGAGACCCAGTACTTC. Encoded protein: CASSPGVVWETQYF.

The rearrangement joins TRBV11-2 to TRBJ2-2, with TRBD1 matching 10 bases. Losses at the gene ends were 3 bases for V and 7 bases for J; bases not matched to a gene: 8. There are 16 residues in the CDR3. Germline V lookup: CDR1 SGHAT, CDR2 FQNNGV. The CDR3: CASSFGTGVMGGELFF. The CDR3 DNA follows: TGTGCCAGCAGCTTCGGGACAGGGGTTATGGGCGGGGAGCTGTTTTTT.

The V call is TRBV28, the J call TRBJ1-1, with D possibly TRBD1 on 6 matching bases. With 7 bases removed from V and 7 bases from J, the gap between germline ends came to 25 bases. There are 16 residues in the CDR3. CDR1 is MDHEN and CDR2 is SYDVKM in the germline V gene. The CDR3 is CASILSTRGRLGEAFF. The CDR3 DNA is TGTGCCAGCATACTATCAACGCGGGGGCGGCTCGGTGAAGCTTTCTTT.

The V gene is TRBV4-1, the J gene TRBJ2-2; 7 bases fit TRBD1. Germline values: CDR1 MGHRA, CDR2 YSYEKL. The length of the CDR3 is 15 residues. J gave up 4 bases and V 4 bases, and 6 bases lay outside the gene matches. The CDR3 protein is CASSPQGQITGELFF. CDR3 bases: TGCGCCAGCAGCCCCCAGGGACAGATCACCGGGGAGCTGTTTTTT.

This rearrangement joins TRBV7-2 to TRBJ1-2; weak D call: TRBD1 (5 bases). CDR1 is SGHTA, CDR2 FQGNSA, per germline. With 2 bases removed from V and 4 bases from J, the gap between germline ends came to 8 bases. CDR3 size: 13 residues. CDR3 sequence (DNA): TGTGCCAGCAGCTTATCGGGGGTCTATGGCTACACCTTC. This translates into CASSLSGVYGYTF.

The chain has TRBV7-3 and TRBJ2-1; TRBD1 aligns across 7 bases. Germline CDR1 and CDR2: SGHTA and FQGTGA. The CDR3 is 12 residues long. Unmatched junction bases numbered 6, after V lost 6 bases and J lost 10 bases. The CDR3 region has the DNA TGTGCCAGCAGAACGCCGGACAGGGAGCAGTTCTTC. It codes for CASRTPDREQFF.

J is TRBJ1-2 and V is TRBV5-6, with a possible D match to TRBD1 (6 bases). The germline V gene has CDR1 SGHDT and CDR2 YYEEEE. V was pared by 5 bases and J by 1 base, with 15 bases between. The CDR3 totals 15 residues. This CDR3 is CASSTGTIYNYGYTF. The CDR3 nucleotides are TGTGCCAGCAGTACCGGGACAATTTATAACTATGGCTACACCTTC. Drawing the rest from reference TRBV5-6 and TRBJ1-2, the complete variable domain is DAGVTQSPTHLIKTRGQQVTLRCSPKSGHDTVSWYQQALGQGPQFIFQYYEEEERQRGNFPDRFSGHQFPNYSSELNVNALLLGDSALYLCASSTGTIYNYGYTFGSGTRLTVV.

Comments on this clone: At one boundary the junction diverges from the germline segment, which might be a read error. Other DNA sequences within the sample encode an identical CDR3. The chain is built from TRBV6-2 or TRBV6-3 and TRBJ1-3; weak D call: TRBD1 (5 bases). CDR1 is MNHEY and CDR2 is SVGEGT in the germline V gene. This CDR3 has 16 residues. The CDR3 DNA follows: TGCGCCAGCAGTTACCGGGGACGGAGCTCTGGAAACACCATATATTTT. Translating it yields CASSYRGRSSGNTIYF.

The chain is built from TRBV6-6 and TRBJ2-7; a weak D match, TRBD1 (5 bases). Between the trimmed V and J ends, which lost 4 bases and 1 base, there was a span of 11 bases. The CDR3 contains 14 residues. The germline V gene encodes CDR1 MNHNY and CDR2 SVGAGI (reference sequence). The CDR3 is CASSSYRGSYEQYF. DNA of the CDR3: TGTGCCAGCAGTTCCTATAGGGGATCCTACGAGCAGTACTTC.

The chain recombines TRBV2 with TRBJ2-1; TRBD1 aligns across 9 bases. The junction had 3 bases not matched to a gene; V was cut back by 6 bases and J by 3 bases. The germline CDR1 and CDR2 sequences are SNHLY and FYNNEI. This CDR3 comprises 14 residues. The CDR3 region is CASRPGQGYNEQFF. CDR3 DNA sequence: TGTGCCAGCAGACCGGGACAGGGCTACAATGAGCAGTTCTTC.

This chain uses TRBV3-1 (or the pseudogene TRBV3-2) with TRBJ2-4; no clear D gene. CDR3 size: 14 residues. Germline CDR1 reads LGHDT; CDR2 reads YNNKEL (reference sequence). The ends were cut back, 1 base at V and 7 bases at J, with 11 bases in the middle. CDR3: CASSQGRSLNIQYF. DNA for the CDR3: TGTGCCAGCAGCCAAGGTCGGTCCTTGAACATTCAGTACTTC.

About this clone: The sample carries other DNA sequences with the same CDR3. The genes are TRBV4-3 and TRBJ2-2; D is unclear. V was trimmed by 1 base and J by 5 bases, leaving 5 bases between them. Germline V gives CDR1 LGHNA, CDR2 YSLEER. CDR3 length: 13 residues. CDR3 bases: TGCGCCAGCAGCCAAGGGGTTACCGGGGAGCTGTTTTTT. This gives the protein CASSQGVTGELFF.

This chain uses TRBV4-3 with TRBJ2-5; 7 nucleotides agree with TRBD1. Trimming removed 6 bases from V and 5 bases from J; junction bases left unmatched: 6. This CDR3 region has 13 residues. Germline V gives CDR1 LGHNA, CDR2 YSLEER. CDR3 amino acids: CASSQQGWETQYF. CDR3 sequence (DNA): TGCGCCAGCAGTCAACAGGGGTGGGAGACCCAGTACTTC.

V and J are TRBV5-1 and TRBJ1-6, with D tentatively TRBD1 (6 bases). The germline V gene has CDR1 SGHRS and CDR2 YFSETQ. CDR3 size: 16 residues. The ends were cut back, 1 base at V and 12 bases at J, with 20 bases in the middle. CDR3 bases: TGCGCCAGCAGCTTGTCCCCGGCAGTAGGGGGGGGACCCCTCCACTTT. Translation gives CASSLSPAVGGGPLHF.

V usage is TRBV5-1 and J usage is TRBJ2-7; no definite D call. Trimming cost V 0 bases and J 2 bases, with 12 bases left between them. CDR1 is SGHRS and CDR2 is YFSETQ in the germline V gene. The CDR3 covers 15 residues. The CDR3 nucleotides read TGCGCCAGCAGCTTGGTGGCAGACTCTCCCTACGAGCAGTACTTC. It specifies CASSLVADSPYEQYF. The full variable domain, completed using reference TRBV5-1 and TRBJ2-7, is KAGVTQTPRYLIKTRGQQVTLSCSPISGHRSVSWYQQTPGQGLQFLFEYFSETQRNKGNFPGRFSGRQFSNSRSEMNVSTLELGDSALYLCASSLVADSPYEQYFGPGTRLTVT.

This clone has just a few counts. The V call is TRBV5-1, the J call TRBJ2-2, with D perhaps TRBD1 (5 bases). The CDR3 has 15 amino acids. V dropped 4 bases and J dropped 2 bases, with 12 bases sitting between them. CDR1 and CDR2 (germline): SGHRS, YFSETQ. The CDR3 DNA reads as TGCGCCAGCAGCGTCCAGGGAAGCAACACCGGGGAGCTGTTTTTT. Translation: CASSVQGSNTGELFF.

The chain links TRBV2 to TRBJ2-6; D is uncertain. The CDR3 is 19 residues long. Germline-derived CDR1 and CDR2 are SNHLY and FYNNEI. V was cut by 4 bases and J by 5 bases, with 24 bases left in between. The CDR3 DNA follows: TGTGCCAGCAGTGTGCATGATTACCGATACAAAAGTCGGGCCAACGTCCTGACTTTC. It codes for CASSVHDYRYKSRANVLTF.